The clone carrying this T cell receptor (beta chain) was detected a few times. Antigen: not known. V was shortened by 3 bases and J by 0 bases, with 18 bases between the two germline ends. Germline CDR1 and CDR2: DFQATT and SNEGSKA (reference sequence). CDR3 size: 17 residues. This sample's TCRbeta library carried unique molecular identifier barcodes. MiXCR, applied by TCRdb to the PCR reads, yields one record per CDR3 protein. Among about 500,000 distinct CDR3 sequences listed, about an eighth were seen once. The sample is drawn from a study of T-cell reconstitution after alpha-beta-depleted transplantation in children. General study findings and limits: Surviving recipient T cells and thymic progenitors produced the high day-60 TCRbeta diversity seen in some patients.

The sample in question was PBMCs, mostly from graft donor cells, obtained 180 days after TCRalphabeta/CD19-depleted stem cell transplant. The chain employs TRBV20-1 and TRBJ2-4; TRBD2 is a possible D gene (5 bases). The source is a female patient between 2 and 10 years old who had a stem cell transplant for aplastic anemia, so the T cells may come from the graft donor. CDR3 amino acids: CSARGMEVLLAKNIQYF. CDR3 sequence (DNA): TGCAGTGCTAGGGGGATGGAGGTGCTACTAGCCAAAAACATTCAGTACTTC.